The 5 T cell receptor beta chains in this list originate from one sample, sequenced in a study of CD8 T cells in ankylosing spondylitis. Study-level results: Ankylosing spondylitis blood appeared to carry a characteristic TCR beta motif of fewer than 10 highly homologous variants.

Antigens of these TCRs are unknown. A single record per CDR3 protein comes from TCRdb applying MiXCR to the 5' RACE reads. The repertoire holds 500,000 or so distinct CDR3 sequences, with approximately 5.3% as singletons. Sequencing was performed on blood, either unsorted or a sorted T cell fraction (not recorded which). These TCRs come from a male donor with ankylosing spondylitis.

This clonotype was counted at least ten times. The chain has TRBV2 and TRBJ2-7; 7 bases map to TRBD2. CDR3 size: 12 residues. CDR1 and CDR2 from the germline V gene are SNHLY and FYNNEI. The V and J ends lost 6 bases and 9 bases, in that order; junction bases with no gene match: 8. The CDR3 DNA follows: TGTGCCAGCAGCCCCATTGGGGAGGGGCAGTACTTC. Translating gives CASSPIGEGQYF.

In this sample, this clonotype turned up a few times. The chain links TRBV20-1 to TRBJ2-5, with D possibly being TRBD2 (6 bases). V was clipped by 0 bases and J by 4 bases, with 9 bases between them. This CDR3 is built from 13 residues. Germline lookup yields CDR1 DFQATT and CDR2 SNEGSKA (reference sequence). The CDR3 loop is CSARDGTGETQYF. The CDR3 DNA is TGCAGTGCTAGAGATGGGACTGGAGAGACCCAGTACTTC.

This clonotype has a count of ten or more. In nucleotides, the CDR3 is TGTGCCAGCAGTTTGGGCAGGGCCTCCTATGGCTACACCTTC. Its translation: CASSLGRASYGYTF. This rearrangement joins TRBV12-3 or TRBV12-4 to TRBJ1-2; tentatively, D is TRBD1 (5 bases). V lost 3 bases and J 4 bases, leaving 12 bases between the germline ends. The CDR3 is 14 residues long.

This clonotype was picked up many times. J is TRBJ1-2 and V is TRBV29-1; 8 bases fit TRBD1. The germline V gene has CDR1 SQVTM and CDR2 ANQGSEA. This CDR3 has 13 amino acids. V dropped 5 bases and J dropped 8; count of bases not matched to a gene: 10. CDR3 nucleotides: TGCAGCGTTAAAACAGGGGGTGCGGGAGGCTACACCTTC. This codes for CSVKTGGAGGYTF. The variable domain in full, with the rest retrieved from reference TRBV29-1 and TRBJ1-2, is SAVISQKPSRDICQRGTSLTIQCQVDSQVTMMFWYRQQPGQSLTLIATANQGSEATYESGFVIDKFPISRPNLTFSTLTVSNMSPEDSSIYLCSVKTGGAGGYTFGSGTRLTVV.

This clonotype was counted at least ten times. CDR3 amino acids: CSVGGTSGTYEQYF. For the CDR3, the DNA is TGCAGCGTTGGCGGGACTAGCGGGACCTACGAGCAGTACTTC. This chain joins TRBV29-1 and TRBJ2-7, with 13 bases identical to TRBD2. Germline V gene sequence: CDR1 SQVTM, CDR2 ANQGSEA. Trimming at V came to 4 bases and at J to 2 bases, leaving 2 bases not matched to a gene. The CDR3 covers 14 residues.